A selection of T cell receptor beta chains follows, all from one sample in a study of human T cells and chemical hapten exposure. TCRdb used MiXCR to reprocess the RACE reads, holding one entry per CDR3 protein. The sample has tens of thousands of distinct CDR3 sequences; approximately 10% are singletons. Sequenced here: whole blood, sampled in connection with sensitization to the hapten diphenylcyclopropenone (DPC). These receptors all come from a woman under 40 with alopecia areata. Some clones in this sample may be carry-over from other donors' samples. Each CDR3 is given without its conserved first and last residue.

j_call v_call cdr3_aa
TRBJ1-2 TRBV27 ASGGGALGYT
TRBJ2-2 TRBV2 ASRGGFSPNTGELF
TRBJ2-2 TRBV7-8 ASSSKTGVAGELF
TRBJ1-6 TRBV20-1 SAAHRVRSYNSPLH
TRBJ2-5 TRBV5-6 ASSLEQGIGTQY
TRBJ1-1 TRBV18 ASSPETGMNTEAF
TRBJ2-3 TRBV6-1 ASSVLAGGRVETDTQY
TRBJ1-5 TRBV7-2 ASSRDHNSNQPQH
TRBJ2-7 TRBV7-2 ASSLRQGRSYEQY
TRBJ2-5 TRBV20-1 SASLKRQRETQY
TRBJ1-2 TRBV7-2 ASSLDRSYYGYT
TRBJ2-2 TRBV14 ASSGLRQGNTGELF
TRBJ2-2 TRBV7-3 ASSLIPGVNTGELF
TRBJ1-2 TRBV28 ASWREGWNYGYT
TRBJ1-1 TRBV29-1 SVVLEVTEAF
TRBJ2-5 TRBV28 ASSYPGAQY
TRBJ2-7 TRBV12-3/TRBV12-4 ASSLLVGHEQY
TRBJ1-6 TRBV7-2 ASSPQTGTGNSPLH
TRBJ2-3 TRBV20-1 SASIGLGTDTQY
TRBJ2-1 TRBV29-1 SVVGVSHNEQF
TRBJ2-2 TRBV3-1 ASSPRQLVTGELF
TRBJ2-3 TRBV20-1 SAPGATDTQY
TRBJ1-3 TRBV2 ASSVLGPGNTIY
TRBJ1-1 TRBV18 ASSPSGTGTEAF
TRBJ2-4 TRBV12-2 ASRLGTSGGAKNIQY
TRBJ1-6 TRBV11-2 ASSLGQKNSPLH
TRBJ1-4 TRBV6-1 ASSENLNHNEKLF
TRBJ1-4 TRBV19 ASSSHTGTYNEKLF
TRBJ1-2 TRBV7-9 ASSLEGTDSKGYT